What follows are 13 T cell receptor beta chains derived from one specimen sequenced in a study of T cell responses to AZD1222 COVID-19 vaccine. The data were produced by immunoSEQ multiplex PCR, yet TCRdb's version contains in-frame clones alone and is incomplete. The table has 80,000 to 100,000 clones, approximately 85% seen once. Sequenced material: peripheral blood, taken on day 0 of AZD1222 vaccination. These receptors were obtained from an adult in good health.

The table lists this clone with a few counts. The chain couples TRBV14 to TRBJ1-1; D is undetermined. Trimming left V 3 bases short and J 4 bases short, with 9 bases between. CDR3 length equals 13 residues. Germline V gives CDR1 SGHDN, CDR2 FVKESK. The CDR3: CASSQGTRTEAFF. The CDR3 nucleotides read TGTGCCAGCAGCCAGGGAACGCGCACTGAAGCTTTCTTT.

V and J are TRBV6-1 and TRBJ1-5; D is unclear. CDR1 and CDR2 from the germline V gene are MNHNS and SASEGT. Trimming took 1 base from V and 8 from J, leaving 9 bases between them. The CDR3 totals 13 residues. CDR3: CASSEGGWEPQHF. DNA for the CDR3: TGTGCCAGCAGTGAAGGAGGGTGGGAGCCCCAGCATTTT.

J is TRBJ2-3 and V is TRBV24-1; 7 nucleotides match TRBD2. This CDR3 is 16 amino acids long. Germline V gene data show CDR1 as KGHDR and CDR2 as SFDVKD. J lost 0 bases, V lost 10 bases, and 12 bases had no gene match. This chain's CDR3 is CATQSKSGASTDTQYF. The CDR3 DNA reads as TGTGCCACACAATCAAAAAGCGGGGCTAGCACAGATACGCAGTATTTT.

A single count supports this clone. The chain joins TRBV5-4 to TRBJ1-6; D is possibly TRBD1 (5 bases). Trimming cost V 4 bases and J 14 bases, with 16 bases left between them. Germline loops: CDR1 SGHNT, CDR2 YYREEE (reference sequence). CDR3 length: 13 residues. The CDR3, as DNA: TGTGCCAGCAGCGGGGGACCAAACGTGGCCCTCCACTTT. Translated: CASSGGPNVALHF.

The chain joins TRBV12-3 or TRBV12-4 to TRBJ2-7; TRBD2 might be the D (6 bases). This CDR3 has 13 residues. V was cut by 7 bases and J by 2 bases, with 12 bases left in between. The CDR3 nucleotides are TGTGCCAGCACACGGGACTCCACCTACGAGCAGTACTTC. Translated, it gives CASTRDSTYEQYF.

The chain recombines TRBV6-2 or TRBV6-3 with TRBJ2-7, with D tentatively TRBD1 (5 bases). The V gene lost 2 bases and the J gene lost 3 bases, with 8 bases spanning the gap. The CDR3 has 13 residues. CDR1 is MNHEY and CDR2 is SVGEGT in the germline V gene. CDR3 in DNA: TGTGCCAGCAGTTACCCAGACAGCTACGAGCAGTACTTC. This gives the protein CASSYPDSYEQYF.

This sequence joins TRBV6-5 and TRBJ1-1; 12 bases line up with TRBD1. V trimming: 5 bases; J trimming: 11 bases; junction bases outside the gene matches: 9. The CDR3 loop spans 14 amino acids. Germline CDR1 is MNHEY and CDR2 is SVGAGI. The CDR3 DNA reads as TGTGCCAGCAGTCCCGTGGGACAGGGGGCGTGGGCTTTCTTT. Encoded protein: CASSPVGQGAWAFF.

The gene calls are TRBV5-4 and TRBJ2-1; possibly TRBD2 for D (5 bases). The V end was cut by 4 bases, the J end by 2 bases, with 13 bases between. The CDR3 spans 15 residues. Germline V gives CDR1 SGHNT, CDR2 YYREEE (reference sequence). Here the CDR3 DNA reads TGTGCCAGCAGCGCTAGCCCCCGAGCCTACAATGAGCAGTTCTTC. It codes for CASSASPRAYNEQFF.

This clone was counted a few times. V and J are TRBV28 and TRBJ2-6; D uncertain. This CDR3 contains 13 residues. V lost 6 bases and J lost 0, with 3 bases in between. The germline CDR1 and CDR2 sequences are MDHEN and SYDVKM. CDR3: CASRFSGANVLTF. DNA for the CDR3: TGTGCCAGCAGATTCTCTGGGGCCAACGTCCTGACTTTC. The full variable domain, in which reference TRBV28 and TRBJ2-6 provide the parts outside the CDR3, is DVKVTQSSRYLVKRTGEKVFLECVQDMDHENMFWYRQDPGLGLRLIYFSYDVKMKEKGDIPEGYSVSREKKERFSLILESASTNQTSMYLCASRFSGANVLTFGAGSRLTVL.

The gene calls are TRBV5-6 and TRBJ2-3; 8 bases line up with TRBD1. The CDR3 loop spans 15 amino acids. Germline CDR1 SGHDT, CDR2 YYEEEE. V was pared by 2 bases and J by 4 bases, with 6 bases of the junction left unmatched. The CDR3 DNA follows: TGTGCCAGCAGCTTACAACAGGGGGATTCAGATACGCAGTATTTT. Residues: CASSLQQGDSDTQYF.

CDR3 loop: CARSGPGGPNYGYTF. DNA of the CDR3: TGTGCCAGAAGCGGTCCCGGGGGTCCTAACTATGGCTACACCTTC. The chain is built from TRBV5-3 and TRBJ1-2, with D maybe TRBD1 (5 bases). TRBV5-3 is an open reading frame whose function is uncertain. The CDR3 runs to 15 residues. V was trimmed by 4 bases and J by 0 bases, leaving 13 bases between them.

This clone was recorded once. This chain links TRBV6-5 with TRBJ2-6; D is unclear. The germline V gene encodes CDR1 MNHEY and CDR2 SVGAGI. Trimming shortened V by 6 bases and J by 1 base, and 10 bases separated the two germline ends. This CDR3 contains 15 residues. This CDR3 reads CASSLRQSGANVLTF. In DNA, the CDR3 is TGTGCCAGCAGCCTACGGCAATCTGGGGCCAACGTCCTGACTTTC.

CDR3 nucleotide sequence: TGTGCCAGCCATCTAGCGGGAGGGCCGAACGTAGATGAGCAGTTCTTC. Its translation is CASHLAGGPNVDEQFF. V gene TRBV27 combines with J gene TRBJ2-1; 12 bases map to TRBD2. There are 16 residues in the CDR3. J lost 8 bases, V lost 8 bases, and 13 bases had no gene match. Per germline, CDR1 MNHEY and CDR2 SMNVEV (reference sequence).